These 20 T cell receptor beta chains originate from one sample sequenced in a study of tumor-infiltrating lymphocytes in primary liver carcinoma. A primer in the constant region served to generate TCR beta cDNA from approximately 460 ng of total RNA. Employing slightly modified ARM-PCR, three nested multiplex PCR rounds were run, and these gave rise to the TCR beta libraries. Researchers ran the first two PCR rounds for about 11 cycles each with TRBV1-TRBV30 forward primers and a C-beta reverse primer. Each CDR3 protein gets one entry after TCRdb re-called the multiplex PCR reads with MiXCR. The repertoire holds about 43,000 distinct CDR3 sequences, with about 73% as singletons. Each 20-30 mg portion of unsorted bulk tissue served as the source for co-extraction of RNA and DNA. The specimen was liver tumor tissue from sampling region 2. As for subset: tumor region T2, inferior pole. Source of these receptors: a man between 35 and 55 years old with primary liver carcinoma and hepatitis B virus infection.

Within the sample, this clonotype is medium-sized. The chain carries TRBV6-6 and TRBJ2-1, with 9 bases matching TRBD1. Germline CDR1 reads MNHNY; CDR2 reads SVGAGI (reference sequence). There are 15 residues in the CDR3. V shed 2 bases, J shed 8 bases, and the junction held 7 bases outside the gene matches. The CDR3 DNA reads TGTGCCAGCAGTTACCCAGGGGACAGGGACGATGAGCAGTTCTTC. As protein: CASSYPGDRDDEQFF.

By sample fraction, this clonotype is medium-sized. The rearrangement links TRBV6-1 to TRBJ2-6; D is perhaps TRBD1 (6 bases). The V and J ends lost 6 bases and 0 bases respectively, with 21 bases between them. Germline V lookup: CDR1 MNHNS, CDR2 SASEGT. The CDR3 sequence is 19 residues long. The CDR3: CASRAFQGRGRSGANVLTF. The DNA of the CDR3 is TGTGCCAGCAGGGCCTTTCAGGGCAGGGGCCGCTCTGGGGCCAACGTCCTGACTTTC.

On this clonotype: The CDR3 carries no conserved terminal phenylalanine or tryptophan, so it likely arises from a read error. The V and J genes are TRBV29-1 and TRBJ2-7, with D unclear. V dropped 3 bases and J dropped 7 bases, with 13 bases sitting between them. The germline gives CDR1 SQVTM, CDR2 ANQGSEA. The CDR3 totals 12 residues. The CDR3 sequence: CSVDAGRGEQYI. The CDR3 bases are TGCAGCGTTGATGCTGGCCGAGGAGAGCAGTACATC.

Comments on this clonotype: An end of the junction differs from the germline gene, which may be a read error. The V and J genes are TRBV11-2 and TRBJ2-1; 7 bases match TRBD2. The CDR3 has 15 amino acids. Germline CDR1 is SGHAT and CDR2 is FQNNGV. The DNA of the CDR3 is TGTGCCAGCAGCTTAGGTGGGGGACTAATCTATGAGAAGTTCTTC. It encodes CASSLGGGLIYEKFF.

About this clonotype itself: The conserved phenylalanine or tryptophan is not found at the CDR3 terminus, so this likely reflects a read error. The chain carries TRBV11-2 and TRBJ2-1; D might be TRBD2 (5 bases). CDR3 length equals 14 residues. The V gene's germline CDR1 is SGHAT and CDR2 FQNNGV. This CDR3 is CASSLSGFDYEQFS. The CDR3 nucleotides read TGTGCCAGCAGCTTGTCGGGGTTCGACTATGAACAGTTCTCC.

Concerning this clonotype itself: One junction end does not reproduce the germline sequence, and a read error may be involved. This sequence joins TRBV6-6 and TRBJ2-3; D remains unclear. Germline-derived CDR1 and CDR2 are MNHNY and SVGAGI (reference sequence). This CDR3 spans 14 amino acids. CDR3 nucleotides: TGTGCCCGCAGGTCTACAAGGCGTGGAGATACGCAGTATTTT. Its protein product is CARRSTRRGDTQYF.

The gene calls are TRBV19 and TRBJ2-2; no reliable D call. This CDR3 spans 15 amino acids. V was cut by 6 bases and J by 6 bases, with 17 bases left in between. CDR1 and CDR2 (germline): LNHDA, SQIVND (reference sequence). CDR3 region: CASRFVGSRAGELFF. The CDR3 bases are TGTGCCAGTAGGTTCGTGGGAAGTAGGGCCGGGGAGCTGTTTTTT. Full variable domain (remainder filled in from reference TRBV19 and TRBJ2-2): DGGITQSPKYLFRKEGQNVTLSCEQNLNHDAMYWYRQDPGQGLRLIYYSQIVNDFQKGDIAEGYSVSREKKESFPLTVTSAQKNPTAFYLCASRFVGSRAGELFFGEGSRLTVL.

The rearrangement joins TRBV5-1 to TRBJ2-1; the match to TRBD1 covers 11 bases. Germline values: CDR1 SGHRS, CDR2 YFSETQ. The J segment lost 4 bases and the V segment lost 8 bases, leaving 14 bases of the junction unmatched. The CDR3 contains 17 residues. This CDR3 reads CASSLKSGTGGYNEQFF. DNA for the CDR3: TGCGCCAGTAGCCTAAAGTCCGGGACAGGGGGGTACAATGAGCAGTTCTTC.

Remarks on this clonotype: The junction and the germline gene differ at one end; a read error may be behind it. The J gene is TRBJ2-5, the V gene TRBV6-2 or TRBV6-3; TRBD2 agrees at 8 bases. The CDR3 is 13 amino acids. Germline CDR1 is MNHEY and CDR2 is SVGEGT. The CDR3 loop is CASSPGLANTQYF. CDR3 sequence (DNA): TGTGCCAGCAGTCCCGGACTAGCAAACACCCAATACTTC.

With regard to this clonotype: One junction end disagrees with the germline gene, perhaps due to a read error. The rearrangement uses TRBV6-1 and TRBJ1-5; TRBD1 is a possible D gene (6 bases). The CDR3 contains 15 residues. Germline-derived CDR1 and CDR2 are MNHNS and SASEGT. The CDR3 loop reads CASNPVRGGNQPQDF. The CDR3, as DNA: TGTGCCAGCAATCCTGTCAGGGGAGGCAATCAGCCCCAGGATTTT.

Notes on this clonotype: The conserved final phenylalanine or tryptophan is absent from the CDR3, which likely points to a read error. The chain couples TRBV29-1 to TRBJ2-5; unclear D gene. The CDR3 has 12 residues. CDR1 and CDR2 from the germline V gene are SQVTM and ANQGSEA. The V end lost 6 bases, the J end lost 4 bases, and 12 bases lay between the germline ends. CDR3 DNA sequence: TGCAGCGTACTAACTGGCGCAGAGACCCAGTACCTC. This translates into CSVLTGAETQYL.

The V call is TRBV28, the J call TRBJ2-6; D gene unclear. V shed 6 bases and J shed 8 bases, with 26 bases lying between them. Germline assignment: CDR1 MDHEN and CDR2 SYDVKM. The CDR3 is made up of 18 amino acids. The DNA of the CDR3 is TGTGCCAGCAGCATGGGTGAGACCGTCCTCTCTGGACCCAACGTCCTGACTTTC. Translating it yields CASSMGETVLSGPNVLTF. The whole variable domain, filled in from reference TRBV28 and TRBJ2-6, reads DVKVTQSSRYLVKRTGEKVFLECVQDMDHENMFWYRQDPGLGLRLIYFSYDVKMKEKGDIPEGYSVSREKKERFSLILESASTNQTSMYLCASSMGETVLSGPNVLTFGAGSRLTVL.

This clonotype was observed a few times. A read error may account for a junction end that differs from germline. The CDR3 nucleotides read TGTGCCAGCGGCTGGAAAGCGGGAGAGGTCTACGGGCAGTACTTC. Its translation: CASGWKAGEVYGQYF. The J gene is TRBJ2-7, the V gene TRBV6-1; TRBD2 agrees at 8 bases. The CDR3 is made up of 15 amino acids. Germline lookup yields CDR1 MNHNS and CDR2 SASEGT.

The rearrangement links TRBV29-1 to TRBJ2-7; no definite D call. In germline, CDR1 is SQVTM, CDR2 ANQGSEA. Trimming pared 6 bases from V and 2 bases from J, leaving 11 bases between. The CDR3 runs 12 residues. The DNA of the CDR3 is TGCAGCGTCCGGCAAGGGACCTACGAGCAGTACTTC. Protein: CSVRQGTYEQYF.

In the case of this clonotype: The junction differs from germline at one of its ends, possibly a read error. CDR3 DNA sequence: TGTGGCAGCAGTGACCAGCCAGGGGGAGGACCCCACATCTTC. It encodes CGSSDQPGGGPHIF. The rearrangement uses TRBV6-4 and TRBJ2-1, with D tentatively TRBD1 (7 bases). The germline gives CDR1 MRHNA, CDR2 SNTAGT. The CDR3 loop spans 14 amino acids.

A word on this clonotype: A read error may account for a junction end that differs from germline. The chain employs TRBV11-2 and TRBJ2-3; 7 nucleotides agree with TRBD2. Germline V gene lookup returns CDR1 SGHAT and CDR2 FQNNGV. CDR3 length equals 17 residues. Here the CDR3 DNA reads TGTGCCAGCAGCTTAGACCCGGTGGAGACTAGCACAGATATGCAGTATTTT. Amino acids: CASSLDPVETSTDMQYF.

As for this clonotype: The germline gene is not matched at one end of the junction; a read error may be the cause. The rearrangement links TRBV4-3 to TRBJ1-5; D is undetermined. From germline, CDR1 is LGHNA and CDR2 YSLEER. CDR3 length: 15 amino acids. CDR3 loop: CASSRGYNSNQPQHF. In DNA, the CDR3 is TGCGCCAGCAGCCGGGGTTATAATAGCAACCAGCCCCAGCATTTT.

In regard to this clonotype: This likely comes from a read error, as the CDR3 has no conserved phenylalanine or tryptophan at its end. V is TRBV5-1 and J is TRBJ1-2; 7 bases fit TRBD1. CDR1 SGHRS and CDR2 YFSETQ come from the germline V gene. V shed 5 bases, J shed 7 bases, and the junction held 17 bases outside the gene matches. CDR3 length: 16 residues. The DNA for the CDR3 is TGCGCCAGCAGTTCATCCCCCTGGGGGCAGGGGGGTGGCTACACCTAC. Amino acid sequence: CASSSSPWGQGGGYTY.

In the case of this clonotype: Sequence at one end of the junction differs from germline and may be a read error. Here the CDR3 reads CASGPSTRLNYGYIF. The CDR3, as DNA: TGCGCCAGTGGCCCGTCCACTAGACTCAACTATGGCTACATCTTC. The rearrangement joins TRBV4-1 to TRBJ1-2; D not resolved. The CDR3 spans 15 residues. Per germline, CDR1 MGHRA and CDR2 YSYEKL.

Concerning this clonotype: The junction and the germline gene differ at one end; a read error may be behind it. The V and J genes are TRBV29-1 and TRBJ2-5; 9 positions agree with TRBD2. CDR1 SQVTM and CDR2 ANQGSEA come from the germline V gene. The CDR3 covers 15 residues. The CDR3 nucleotides are TGCAACGTTCGGACTAGCGTGAGTTGGGCAGAGACACAGTACTTC. The encoded protein is CNVRTSVSWAETQYF.